These 30 T cell receptor beta chains originate from one sample sequenced in a study of regulatory T cells in long-lasting Graves disease. The time point was: persistent/refractory GD, antithyroid drugs over 5 years with positive TRAb. TCR sequences were obtained from RNA taken from PBMCs. Construction of TCR beta libraries relied on iRepertoire HTBI primers and on Arm-PCR targeting CDR3 regions. One entry per CDR3 protein results from TCRdb running MiXCR on the multiplex PCR reads. The table includes approximately 440,000 distinct CDR3 sequences, around 22% detected once. The sample in question was peripheral blood mononuclear cells (PBMCs), obtained when the disease was refractory, from a patient treated with antithyroid drugs. Receptors were obtained from a female donor with Graves disease.

This clonotype was observed at least ten times. The chain has TRBV2 and TRBJ1-2; the D is unclear. CDR3 length: 12 amino acids. V lost 7 bases to trimming and J lost 2 bases, with 8 bases between them. The V gene's germline CDR1 is SNHLY and CDR2 FYNNEI. As DNA, the CDR3 is TGTGCCAGCAAATCAGACAACTATGGCTACACCTTC. This translates into CASKSDNYGYTF.

This clonotype has only a few counts. J is TRBJ2-5 and V is TRBV4-1, with D possibly being TRBD2 (7 bases). The CDR3 runs to 14 residues. The germline V gene has CDR1 MGHRA and CDR2 YSYEKL. V was shortened by 3 bases and J by 1 base, with 9 bases between the two germline ends. CDR3 sequence: CASSQGGAQETQYF. DNA of the CDR3: TGCGCCAGCAGCCAGGGGGGGGCCCAAGAGACCCAGTACTTC.

This clonotype was observed once. The gene calls are TRBV5-1 and TRBJ1-1; maybe TRBD1 (5 bases). CDR1 is SGHRS, CDR2 YFSETQ, per germline. The CDR3 length is 19 residues. V was shortened by 0 bases and J by 0 bases, with 21 bases between the two germline ends. The CDR3 protein is CASSLATTGGWGLNTEAFF. In DNA, the CDR3 is TGCGCCAGCAGCTTGGCAACCACGGGGGGTTGGGGATTGAACACTGAAGCTTTCTTT.

At least ten counts were recorded for this clonotype. The chain recombines TRBV28 with TRBJ2-7; tentatively, D is TRBD1 (5 bases). Germline-derived CDR1 and CDR2 are MDHEN and SYDVKM. Trimming removed 6 bases from V and 1 base from J, with 10 bases in between. This CDR3 contains 13 residues. CDR3 DNA sequence: TGTGCCAGCAGCCCGGCAGGGTCCTACGAGCAGTACTTC. As protein: CASSPAGSYEQYF.

This chain uses TRBV6-1 with TRBJ2-7; D gene unclear. The length of the CDR3 is 13 residues. Trimming took off 10 bases at V and 2 bases at J, with 15 bases between the two ends. Germline V gene data show CDR1 as MNHNS and CDR2 as SASEGT. In nucleotides, the CDR3 is TGTGCCATCAATCACCAGCCGGCCTACGAGCAGTACTTC. The encoded protein is CAINHQPAYEQYF.

This clonotype was detected ten times or more. This sequence joins TRBV6-1 and TRBJ2-5; perhaps D is TRBD1 or TRBD2 (5 bases each). The germline gives CDR1 MNHNS, CDR2 SASEGT. The V end was cut by 5 bases, the J end by 7 bases, with 14 bases between. The CDR3 has 13 residues. The CDR3 nucleotides read TGTGCCAGCAGTCCCGGGACCCTCCCGACCCAGTACTTC. Translating gives CASSPGTLPTQYF.

The rearrangement links TRBV15 to TRBJ1-5; no firm D call. This CDR3 is built from 16 residues. Trimming removed 0 bases at V and 5 bases at J, with 14 bases between. Germline CDR1 LNHNV, CDR2 YYDKDF (reference sequence). The CDR3 reads CATSRDRGQVYQPQHF. As DNA, the CDR3 is TGTGCCACCAGCAGAGATCGAGGGCAGGTTTATCAGCCCCAGCATTTT.

This clonotype was seen repeatedly, ten times or more. The chain carries TRBV2 and TRBJ1-5; no reliable D call. Germline CDR1 is SNHLY and CDR2 is FYNNEI. The CDR3 is 17 residues long. V gave up 0 bases and J gave up 1 base, with 13 bases separating them. The CDR3, as DNA: TGTGCCAGCAGTGAAGCGTATCGGATGATCAGCAATCAGCCCCAGCATTTT. Encoded protein: CASSEAYRMISNQPQHF.

The chain carries TRBV20-1 and TRBJ1-1; TRBD1 matches at 10 bases. Per germline, CDR1 DFQATT and CDR2 SNEGSKA (reference sequence). The CDR3 is made up of 17 amino acids. The V and J ends lost 3 bases and 1 base, in that order; junction bases with no gene match: 11. CDR3 sequence reads: CSASALGTGVKNTEAFF. The CDR3 DNA is TGCAGTGCTAGTGCTTTGGGGACAGGGGTGAAGAACACTGAAGCTTTCTTT.

The chain links TRBV20-1 to TRBJ2-7; 7 positions match TRBD1. V was clipped by 1 base and J by 10 bases; unmatched bases: 13. The CDR3 consists of 14 residues. The germline V gene encodes CDR1 DFQATT and CDR2 SNEGSKA (reference sequence). CDR3 region: CSARGQGEWSAQYF. In nucleotides, the CDR3 is TGCAGTGCTAGAGGGCAGGGGGAATGGTCGGCACAGTACTTC.

Here the CDR3 DNA reads TGTGCCGGCATTGTCCAAACCGGGACAGCGTCGGGTGAAGCTTTCTTT. Translated, it gives CAGIVQTGTASGEAFF. The V gene is TRBV6-2 or TRBV6-3, the J gene TRBJ1-1, with 7 bases fitting TRBD1. The V gene end was trimmed by 11 bases and the J gene end by 7 bases; junction bases not matched to a gene: 22. Germline V CDR1 and CDR2: MNHEY, SVGEGT. This CDR3 has 16 residues.

The chain uses TRBV20-1 and TRBJ2-5; 15 nucleotides match TRBD2. The CDR3 has 18 amino acids. The V gene end was trimmed by 2 bases and the J gene end by 9 bases; junction bases not matched to a gene: 16. Germline CDR1 reads DFQATT; CDR2 reads SNEGSKA (reference sequence). CDR3 nucleotide sequence: TGCAGTGCTAGACCGGGACTAGCGGGAGGAGGTCTTCAAAACGCCCAGTACTTC. As protein: CSARPGLAGGGLQNAQYF.

The chain carries TRBV20-1 and TRBJ2-7; 8 bases are a match to TRBD1. With 4 bases clipped from V and 0 bases from J, the junction kept 5 bases outside the gene matches. The CDR3 has 14 residues. Germline V gene data show CDR1 as DFQATT and CDR2 as SNEGSKA (reference sequence). The CDR3 coding sequence is TGCAGTGCTACAGGGACAGGATCCTCCTACGAGCAGTACTTC. This gives the protein CSATGTGSSYEQYF.

Ten or more counts support this clonotype. The chain is built from TRBV27 and TRBJ2-4; perhaps TRBD1 as D (5 bases). Germline V CDR1 and CDR2: MNHEY, SMNVEV (reference sequence). The V and J ends lost 5 bases and 0 bases respectively, with 11 bases between them. The CDR3 runs to 15 residues. The CDR3 DNA follows: TGTGCCAGCAGTACAGGATCCCTAGCCAAAAACATTCAGTACTTC. This codes for CASSTGSLAKNIQYF.

The rearrangement links TRBV19 to TRBJ2-2; 11 bases match TRBD2. Unmatched junction bases numbered 11, after V lost 8 bases and J lost 3 bases. The germline gives CDR1 LNHDA, CDR2 SQIVND (reference sequence). The CDR3 spans 17 residues. The CDR3 loop reads CASDVSSGRLHTGELFF. CDR3 DNA sequence: TGTGCCAGTGACGTTTCTAGCGGGAGGCTCCACACCGGGGAGCTGTTTTTT. The full variable domain, in which reference TRBV19 and TRBJ2-2 provide the parts outside the CDR3, is DGGITQSPKYLFRKEGQNVTLSCEQNLNHDAMYWYRQDPGQGLRLIYYSQIVNDFQKGDIAEGYSVSREKKESFPLTVTSAQKNPTAFYLCASDVSSGRLHTGELFFGEGSRLTVL.

The chain combines TRBV7-8 with TRBJ1-1; D may be TRBD1 (6 bases). The CDR3 loop spans 14 amino acids. The ends were cut back, 5 bases at V and 4 bases at J, with 14 bases in the middle. Per germline, CDR1 SGHVS and CDR2 FQNEAQ. The CDR3 nucleotides are TGTGCCAGCAGCCCCCAGGGGAGGAGCACTGAAGCTTTCTTT. Residues: CASSPQGRSTEAFF.

This clonotype was seen a few times. V and J are TRBV15 and TRBJ1-5; 12 bases map to TRBD1. The CDR3 loop spans 18 amino acids. V gave up 1 base and J gave up 5 bases; unmatched junction bases: 9. The germline V gene encodes CDR1 LNHNV and CDR2 YYDKDF (reference sequence). This chain's CDR3 is CATSRAPGQGAGDQPQHF. CDR3 in DNA: TGTGCCACCAGCAGAGCTCCGGGACAGGGGGCCGGGGATCAGCCCCAGCATTTT.

This clonotype was observed at least ten times. V gene TRBV6-1 combines with J gene TRBJ2-5; TRBD1 is a possible D gene (6 bases). The length of the CDR3 is 15 residues. CDR1 and CDR2 from the germline V gene are MNHNS and SASEGT. The V end was cut by 1 base, the J end by 0 bases, with 9 bases between. For the CDR3, the DNA is TGTGCCAGCAGTGAAGTAGGGGGTAACCAAGAGACCCAGTACTTC. Amino acids: CASSEVGGNQETQYF.

At least ten counts were recorded for this clonotype. This chain joins TRBV30 and TRBJ1-4, with D maybe TRBD1 (5 bases). The V end lost 0 bases, the J end lost 4 bases, and 9 bases lay between the germline ends. CDR1 GTSNPN and CDR2 SVGIG come from the germline V gene (reference sequence). The CDR3 is made up of 14 amino acids. CDR3: CAWSVQAGNEKLFF. CDR3 DNA sequence: TGTGCCTGGAGTGTACAGGCGGGTAATGAAAAACTGTTTTTT.

With regard to this clonotype: Since a far larger clone is one base different, this is likely a read error. The V and J genes are TRBV28 and TRBJ2-4; 11 bases map to TRBD2. TRBJ2-5 explains the end of the DNA better; the J call may be wrong. Per the germline V gene, CDR1 is MDHEN and CDR2 is SYDVKM. This CDR3 contains 14 residues. The CDR3: CANSLLAGEETQYF. DNA for the CDR3: TGTGCCAACAGTTTACTAGCGGGAGAAGAGACCCAGTACTTC.

This clonotype was detected many times. CDR3 protein: CASKQDRLGETQYF. Written as DNA, the CDR3 is TGTGCCAGCAAACAGGACAGGCTTGGAGAGACCCAGTACTTC. The chain combines TRBV6-1 with TRBJ2-5, with 7 nucleotides matching TRBD1. Per germline, CDR1 MNHNS and CDR2 SASEGT. This CDR3 has 14 amino acids. Losses at the gene ends were 7 bases for V and 4 bases for J; bases not matched to a gene: 9.

This clonotype was recorded at least ten times. V and J are TRBV7-2 and TRBJ1-2; no clear D gene. The CDR3 sequence is 12 residues long. Germline-derived CDR1 and CDR2 are SGHTA and FQGNSA. V dropped 2 bases and J dropped 7 bases, with 8 bases sitting between them. CDR3: CASSLRTGGYTF. The CDR3 coding sequence is TGTGCCAGCAGCTTACGGACGGGTGGCTACACCTTC.

This clonotype was seen many times. A read error may account for a junction end that differs from germline. This rearrangement joins TRBV2 to TRBJ2-3, with 8 bases lining up with TRBD2. This CDR3 region has 13 residues. The germline V gene has CDR1 SNHLY and CDR2 FYNNEI. The CDR3: CASSEALRLAGNF. The CDR3 coding sequence is TGTGCCAGCAGTGAAGCGCTTCGATTAGCGGGAAATTTT.

This clonotype has a count of ten or more. This rearrangement joins TRBV7-2 to TRBJ2-5; the match to TRBD2 covers 8 bases. Trimming took 8 bases from V and 4 from J; bases not matched to a gene: 12. CDR3 length equals 15 residues. Looked up from germline, CDR1 is SGHTA and CDR2 is FQGNSA. Here the CDR3 reads CASSLSAGGPETQYF. CDR3 DNA: TGTGCCAGCTCCTTAAGCGCGGGAGGCCCAGAGACCCAGTACTTC.

CDR3: CASSSPGGSSPLHF. As DNA, the CDR3 is TGTGCCAGCAGCTCGCCAGGGGGCAGTTCACCCCTCCACTTT. The chain recombines TRBV7-9 with TRBJ1-6; TRBD1 aligns across 8 bases. J was trimmed by 9 bases and V by 4 bases; bases with no gene match: 5. Germline CDR1 SEHNR, CDR2 FQNEAQ (reference sequence). This CDR3 region has 14 residues.

The genes are TRBV7-6 and TRBJ2-5; no clear D gene. This CDR3 is 14 amino acids long. V dropped 1 base and J dropped 0 bases, with 6 bases sitting between them. Germline V gene sequence: CDR1 SGHVS, CDR2 FNYEAQ. The CDR3 region is CASSLGSYQETQYF. The CDR3, as DNA: TGTGCCAGCAGCTTAGGCTCATACCAAGAGACCCAGTACTTC.

This clonotype appeared once. The CDR3 DNA sequence: TGTGCCAGCAGTTTTGTTTTCGGATCGGACACCGGGGAGCTGTTTTTT. Its protein is CASSFVFGSDTGELFF. V gene TRBV28 combines with J gene TRBJ2-2; D gene ambiguous. Trimming removed 3 bases from V and 3 bases from J, with 14 bases in between. The CDR3 loop spans 16 amino acids. CDR1 and CDR2 (germline): MDHEN, SYDVKM.

This clonotype has just a few counts. The chain uses TRBV20-1 and TRBJ2-5, with 7 bases matching TRBD1. The CDR3 is 14 residues long. In germline, CDR1 is DFQATT, CDR2 SNEGSKA (reference sequence). The junction had 11 bases not matched to a gene; V was cut back by 5 bases and J by 5 bases. In nucleotides, the CDR3 is TGCAGTGCTGGAAACACAGGGGCTGGCGAGACCCAGTACTTC. The encoded protein is CSAGNTGAGETQYF.

V gene TRBV12-3 or TRBV12-4 combines with J gene TRBJ1-6; D is perhaps TRBD1 (6 bases). The CDR3 spans 12 residues. With 8 bases removed from V and 14 bases from J, the gap between germline ends came to 16 bases. The CDR3 loop is CASGRGGSTLHF. CDR3 in DNA: TGTGCCAGCGGTCGGGGGGGCAGCACCCTCCACTTT.

This clonotype was counted many times. This chain connects TRBV6-2 or TRBV6-3 to TRBJ2-2, with 7 positions matching TRBD1. The germline CDR1 and CDR2 sequences are MNHEY and SVGEGT. The CDR3 extends over 14 amino acids. V lost 6 bases to trimming and J lost 2 bases; unmatched junction nucleotides: 3. Here the CDR3 reads CASSRGSNTGELFF. In DNA form, the CDR3 reads TGTGCCAGCAGCAGGGGGTCCAACACCGGGGAGCTGTTTTTT.